The 26 T cell receptor beta chains in this list originate from one sample, sequenced in a study of CD8+CD57+ T cells in acquired aplastic anemia. The study profiled TCR beta VDJ and CDR3 using genomic DNA as template. TCRdb re-called the reads through MiXCR, storing one row per CDR3 protein. The table shows 35,000 to 50,000 distinct CDR3 sequences, with roughly 65% occurring only once. Sequencing was done on a sample of sorted CD4+, CD8+, or CD8+CD57+ T cells (not recorded which) from PBMCs. The source of these receptors is a human donor in good health, serving as a control.

This chain uses TRBV19 with TRBJ1-5; no firm D call. Germline V gives CDR1 LNHDA, CDR2 SQIVND (reference sequence). Between the trimmed V and J ends, which lost 5 bases and 1 base, there was a span of 9 bases. This CDR3 comprises 14 residues. CDR3 sequence: CASSLGRSNQPQHF. CDR3 bases: TGTGCCAGTAGTCTCGGACGGAGCAATCAGCCCCAGCATTTT.

The chain links TRBV19 to TRBJ2-7, with 9 positions matching TRBD1. CDR1 and CDR2 from the germline V gene are LNHDA and SQIVND (reference sequence). The CDR3 is 15 residues long. With 1 base clipped from V and 5 bases from J, the junction kept 6 bases outside the gene matches. This CDR3 reads CASSIGGQGRDEQYF. The CDR3, as DNA: TGTGCCAGTAGTATAGGGGGACAGGGAAGGGACGAGCAGTACTTC. Full variable domain (remainder filled in from reference TRBV19 and TRBJ2-7): DGGITQSPKYLFRKEGQNVTLSCEQNLNHDAMYWYRQDPGQGLRLIYYSQIVNDFQKGDIAEGYSVSREKKESFPLTVTSAQKNPTAFYLCASSIGGQGRDEQYFGPGTRLTVT.

The chain employs TRBV19 and TRBJ2-1; D perhaps matches TRBD2 (6 bases). Germline CDR1 and CDR2: LNHDA and SQIVND (reference sequence). V was trimmed by 1 base and J by 4 bases, leaving 11 bases between them. This CDR3 has 15 residues. Written as DNA, the CDR3 is TGTGCCAGTAGTATAGCTCGCGGGGATTACAATGAGCAGTTCTTC. Encoded protein: CASSIARGDYNEQFF. Based on the CDR3 plus reference TRBV19 and TRBJ2-1, the full variable domain is DGGITQSPKYLFRKEGQNVTLSCEQNLNHDAMYWYRQDPGQGLRLIYYSQIVNDFQKGDIAEGYSVSREKKESFPLTVTSAQKNPTAFYLCASSIARGDYNEQFFGPGTRLTVL.

There are many counts of this clonotype. The rearrangement links TRBV18 to TRBJ2-3; D may correspond to TRBD1 or TRBD2 (6 bases each). The CDR3 length is 13 residues. CDR1 is KGHSH, CDR2 LQKENI, per germline. The V and J ends lost 6 bases and 2 bases respectively, with 9 bases between them. For the CDR3, the DNA is TGTGCCAGCTCGCGGGACACCACAGATACGCAGTATTTT. Translated: CASSRDTTDTQYF.

The V gene is TRBV7-9, the J gene TRBJ2-7, with 9 bases aligning to TRBD1. Per the germline V gene, CDR1 is SEHNR and CDR2 is FQNEAQ (reference sequence). Unmatched junction bases numbered 9, after V lost 5 bases and J lost 1 base. The CDR3 spans 16 residues. Here the CDR3 DNA reads TGTGCCAGCAGCCTATCACCCGGGACAGGGTCCTACGAGCAGTACTTC. As protein: CASSLSPGTGSYEQYF. The variable domain in full, with the rest retrieved from reference TRBV7-9 and TRBJ2-7, is DTGVSQNPRHKITKRGQNVTFRCDPISEHNRLYWYRQTLGQGPEFLTYFQNEAQLEKSRLLSDRFSAERPKGSFSTLEIQRTEQGDSAMYLCASSLSPGTGSYEQYFGPGTRLTVT.

This clonotype was observed a single time. The chain uses TRBV7-6 and TRBJ1-2, with 8 bases lining up with TRBD1. Per the germline V gene, CDR1 is SGHVS and CDR2 is FNYEAQ. J lost 8 bases, V lost 8 bases, and 7 bases had no gene match. The CDR3 spans 12 residues. The CDR3 protein is CASGQGGHGYTF. Here the CDR3 DNA reads TGTGCCAGCGGACAGGGAGGGCACGGCTACACCTTC.

Here the CDR3 reads CATSRAQITDTQYF. CDR3 bases: TGTGCCACCAGCAGAGCACAGATCACAGATACGCAGTATTTT. The rearrangement joins TRBV15 to TRBJ2-3; D call uncertain. Germline V CDR1 and CDR2: LNHNV, YYDKDF (reference sequence). The CDR3 extends over 14 amino acids. The V end lost 1 base, the J end lost 2 bases, and 7 bases lay between the germline ends.

V is TRBV19 and J is TRBJ2-3; D is unclear. The germline CDR1 and CDR2 sequences are LNHDA and SQIVND (reference sequence). The ends were cut back, 5 bases at V and 2 bases at J, with 8 bases in the middle. The CDR3 is made up of 13 amino acids. DNA of the CDR3: TGTGCCAGTAGTTACACCTTCACAGATACGCAGTATTTT. It translates to CASSYTFTDTQYF.

Only one count was recorded for this clonotype. The chain employs TRBV25-1 and TRBJ2-1; 7 positions match TRBD2. Germline loops: CDR1 MGHDK, CDR2 SYGVNS. Unmatched junction bases numbered 13, after V lost 7 bases and J lost 10 bases. CDR3 length equals 14 residues. CDR3 in amino acids: CASTRGELPREQFF. CDR3 DNA sequence: TGTGCCAGCACTCGGGGGGAGCTGCCTCGGGAGCAGTTCTTC. Combining the CDR3 with reference TRBV25-1 and TRBJ2-1 gives the whole variable domain EADIYQTPRYLVIGTGKKITLECSQTMGHDKMYWYQQDPGMELHLIHYSYGVNSTEKGDLSSESTVSRIRTEHFPLTLESARPSHTSQYLCASTRGELPREQFFGPGTRLTVL.

V gene TRBV24-1 combines with J gene TRBJ1-2; tentatively, D is TRBD1 (6 bases). The CDR3 consists of 14 residues. CDR1 is KGHDR and CDR2 is SFDVKD in the germline V gene. The V gene lost 5 bases and the J gene lost 4 bases, with 13 bases spanning the gap. The DNA of the CDR3 is TGTGCCACCAGTGCGGGGGCGAAGGGCTATGGCTACACCTTC. Translating it yields CATSAGAKGYGYTF.

As to this clonotype: At one end the junction does not follow the germline gene, possibly because of a read error. The V gene is TRBV20-1, the J gene TRBJ2-3, with TRBD1 as a possible D gene (6 bases). CDR1 is DFQATT and CDR2 is SNEGSKA in the germline V gene (reference sequence). This CDR3 region has 13 residues. CDR3 in DNA: TGCAGCGCTAGGGGGAACTTCGGGGATACGCAGTATTTT. It yields the protein CSARGNFGDTQYF.

The rearrangement joins TRBV7-6 to TRBJ1-6, with a weak D call TRBD1 (5 bases). Looked up from germline, CDR1 is SGHVS and CDR2 is FNYEAQ. This CDR3 region has 17 residues. Trimming shortened V by 5 bases and J by 0 bases, and 14 bases separated the two germline ends. In DNA form, the CDR3 reads TGTGCCAGCAGCCAAGAAGCAGGGCCCTCCTATAATTCACCCCTCCACTTT. This codes for CASSQEAGPSYNSPLHF. The full variable domain, rest sourced from reference TRBV7-6 and TRBJ1-6, is GAGVSQSPRYKVTKRGQDVALRCDPISGHVSLYWYRQALGQGPEFLTYFNYEAQQDKSGLPNDRFSAERPEGSISTLTIQRTEQRDSAMYRCASSQEAGPSYNSPLHFGNGTRLTVT.

V is TRBV13 and J is TRBJ2-5, with D uncertain. Germline V gene sequence: CDR1 PRHDT, CDR2 FYEKMQ (reference sequence). This CDR3 is 13 amino acids long. Trimming left V 4 bases short and J 0 bases short, with 6 bases between. CDR3 loop: CASSWTDQETQYF. The CDR3 coding sequence is TGTGCCAGCAGCTGGACGGACCAAGAGACCCAGTACTTC.

The chain recombines TRBV25-1 with TRBJ2-7; D is unclear. Germline CDR1 reads MGHDK; CDR2 reads SYGVNS. This CDR3 comprises 13 residues. V was shortened by 5 bases and J by 0 bases, with 8 bases between the two germline ends. The CDR3: CASSRSGSYEQYF. The CDR3 nucleotides read TGTGCCAGCAGTAGGAGTGGCTCCTACGAGCAGTACTTC.

This sequence joins TRBV12-3 or TRBV12-4 and TRBJ2-5, with 7 bases aligning to TRBD1. The junction had 13 bases not matched to a gene; V was cut back by 5 bases and J by 7 bases. The length of the CDR3 is 15 residues. DNA for the CDR3: TGTGCCAGCAGTCTCACACAGGGGTTTGAGGGGACCCAGTACTTC. This translates into CASSLTQGFEGTQYF.

This rearrangement joins TRBV7-8 to TRBJ1-4; 8 bases fit TRBD1. The V segment lost 4 bases and the J segment 14 bases; nucleotides outside the gene matches: 3. This CDR3 contains 11 residues. Looked up from germline, CDR1 is SGHVS and CDR2 is FQNEAQ. CDR3 nucleotide sequence: TGTGCCAGCAGCTCGGGACAGGCTCTGTTTTTT. Its translation: CASSSGQALFF.

This rearrangement joins TRBV11-3 to TRBJ1-1; no definite D call. Germline CDR1 SGHNT, CDR2 YENEEA. This CDR3 comprises 13 residues. V was trimmed by 2 bases and J by 11 bases, leaving 15 bases between them. The DNA of the CDR3 is TGTGCCAGCAGCTTACCACCACGGTCGGGGGCTTTCTTT. It specifies CASSLPPRSGAFF.

The rearrangement uses TRBV15 and TRBJ2-7, with D tentatively TRBD1 or TRBD2 (5 bases each). Germline CDR1 LNHNV, CDR2 YYDKDF (reference sequence). Trimming took 6 bases from V and 1 from J, leaving 10 bases between them. The CDR3 loop spans 13 amino acids. The DNA of the CDR3 is TGTGCCACCAGTTCCGGGACGTCCTACGAGCAGTACTTC. Protein: CATSSGTSYEQYF.

The chain has TRBV29-1 and TRBJ2-1; perhaps TRBD2 as D (7 bases). This CDR3 is 15 amino acids long. Germline V CDR1 and CDR2: SQVTM, ANQGSEA. Deletions cut 4 bases from V and 5 bases from J, with 18 bases between. CDR3 in amino acids: CSVAHRGGIHNEQFF. The CDR3 DNA follows: TGCAGCGTTGCACATAGGGGGGGCATCCACAATGAGCAGTTCTTC.

The chain recombines TRBV7-6 with TRBJ2-5; TRBD2 aligns across 11 bases. CDR1 and CDR2 (germline): SGHVS, FNYEAQ. The ends lost 6 bases at V and 5 bases at J; junction bases unmatched: 14. The CDR3 covers 17 residues. CDR3 amino acids: CASSWQGPSGGLETQYF. The CDR3 nucleotides are TGTGCCAGCAGTTGGCAAGGCCCTAGCGGGGGGCTGGAGACCCAGTACTTC.

Concerning this clonotype itself: A junction boundary mismatches the germline segment, possibly from a read error. This chain joins TRBV2 and TRBJ2-3; 7 positions match TRBD1. The CDR3 has 15 amino acids. Germline assignment: CDR1 SNHLY and CDR2 FYNNEI. DNA for the CDR3: TGTGCCAGCGGTGACGGGACAGAGTTCACAGATACGCAGTATTTT. Amino acids: CASGDGTEFTDTQYF.

The chain uses TRBV19 and TRBJ1-6; the D is unclear. Deletions cut 5 bases from V and 1 base from J, with 9 bases between. This CDR3 is built from 15 residues. From germline, CDR1 is LNHDA and CDR2 SQIVND (reference sequence). The CDR3 reads CASSLATSYNSPLHF. CDR3 bases: TGTGCCAGTAGTTTGGCAACGTCCTATAATTCACCCCTCCACTTT.

In this sample, this clonotype is medium-sized. The rearrangement links TRBV19 to TRBJ2-7; no clear D gene. Trimming took off 3 bases at V and 6 bases at J, with 18 bases between the two ends. Germline V gene lookup returns CDR1 LNHDA and CDR2 SQIVND (reference sequence). This CDR3 comprises 15 residues. The CDR3 DNA reads as TGTGCCAGTAGTATCACAGCACTTAACATTGTCGAGCAGTACTTC. Its translation is CASSITALNIVEQYF.

This chain joins TRBV7-2 and TRBJ1-6; D unresolved. The CDR3 has 13 amino acids. With 5 bases removed from V and 10 bases from J, the gap between germline ends came to 12 bases. CDR1 and CDR2 (germline): SGHTA, FQGNSA. The CDR3 loop reads CASSPPRESPLHF. Written as DNA, the CDR3 is TGTGCCAGCAGCCCCCCTCGGGAATCACCCCTCCACTTT.

V and J are TRBV15 and TRBJ1-5; 7 bases agree with TRBD1. CDR1 is LNHNV, CDR2 YYDKDF, per germline (reference sequence). The CDR3 loop spans 13 amino acids. V trimming: 5 bases; J trimming: 4 bases; junction bases outside the gene matches: 2. The CDR3 is CATSQGVNQPQHF. CDR3 nucleotide sequence: TGTGCCACCAGCCAGGGGGTTAATCAGCCCCAGCATTTT. Supplemented by reference TRBV15 and TRBJ1-5, the full variable domain reads DAMVIQNPRYQVTQFGKPVTLSCSQTLNHNVMYWYQQKSSQAPKLLFHYYDKDFNNEADTPDNFQSRRPNTSFCFLDIRSPGLGDTAMYLCATSQGVNQPQHFGDGTRLSIL.

The V call is TRBV11-1, the J call TRBJ1-2; D is unclear. Between the trimmed V and J ends, which lost 5 bases and 6 bases, there was a span of 7 bases. This CDR3 is built from 11 residues. Germline loops: CDR1 SGHAT, CDR2 FQDESV (reference sequence). CDR3 DNA sequence: TGTGCCAGCAGCGTCATACATGGCTACACCTTC. It specifies CASSVIHGYTF. Supplemented by reference TRBV11-1 and TRBJ1-2, the full variable domain reads EAEVAQSPRYKITEKSQAVAFWCDPISGHATLYWYRQILGQGPELLVQFQDESVVDDSQLPKDRFSAERLKGVDSTLKIQPAELGDSAMYLCASSVIHGYTFGSGTRLTVV.